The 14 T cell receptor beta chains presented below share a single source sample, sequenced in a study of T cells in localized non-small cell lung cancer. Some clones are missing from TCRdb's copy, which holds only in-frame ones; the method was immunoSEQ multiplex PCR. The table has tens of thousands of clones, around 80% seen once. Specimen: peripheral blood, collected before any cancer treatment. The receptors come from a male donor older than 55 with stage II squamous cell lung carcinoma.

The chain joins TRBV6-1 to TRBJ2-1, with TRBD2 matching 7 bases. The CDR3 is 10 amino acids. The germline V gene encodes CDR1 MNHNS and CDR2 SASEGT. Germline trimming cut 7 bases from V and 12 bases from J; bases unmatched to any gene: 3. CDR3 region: CASTGGGQFF. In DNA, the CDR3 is TGTGCCAGCACCGGCGGGGGGCAGTTCTTC.

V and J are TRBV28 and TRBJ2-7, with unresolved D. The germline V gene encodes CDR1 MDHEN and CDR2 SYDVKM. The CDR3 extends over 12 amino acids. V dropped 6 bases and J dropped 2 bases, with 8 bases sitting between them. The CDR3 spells CASSSTTYEQYF. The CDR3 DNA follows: TGTGCCAGCAGCTCCACTACCTACGAGCAGTACTTC.

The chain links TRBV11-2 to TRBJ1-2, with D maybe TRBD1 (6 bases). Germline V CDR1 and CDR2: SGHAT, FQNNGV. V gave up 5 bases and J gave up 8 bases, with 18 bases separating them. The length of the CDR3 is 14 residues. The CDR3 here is CASSREQGSGGYTF. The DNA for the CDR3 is TGTGCCAGCAGCCGAGAACAGGGTTCGGGCGGCTACACCTTC.

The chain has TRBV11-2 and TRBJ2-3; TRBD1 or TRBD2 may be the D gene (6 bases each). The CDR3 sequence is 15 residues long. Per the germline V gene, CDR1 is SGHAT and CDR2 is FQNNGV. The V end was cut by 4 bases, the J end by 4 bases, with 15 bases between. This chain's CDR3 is CASSWDRGGPDTQYF. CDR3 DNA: TGTGCCAGCAGCTGGGACCGTGGGGGGCCAGATACGCAGTATTTT.

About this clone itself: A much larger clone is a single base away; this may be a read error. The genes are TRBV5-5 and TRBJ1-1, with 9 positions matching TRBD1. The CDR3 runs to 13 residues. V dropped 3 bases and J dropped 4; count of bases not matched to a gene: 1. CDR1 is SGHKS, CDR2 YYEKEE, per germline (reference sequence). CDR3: CASSSTGGTEAFF. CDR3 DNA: TGTGCCAGCAGCTCGACAGGGGGCACTGAAGCTTTCTTT.

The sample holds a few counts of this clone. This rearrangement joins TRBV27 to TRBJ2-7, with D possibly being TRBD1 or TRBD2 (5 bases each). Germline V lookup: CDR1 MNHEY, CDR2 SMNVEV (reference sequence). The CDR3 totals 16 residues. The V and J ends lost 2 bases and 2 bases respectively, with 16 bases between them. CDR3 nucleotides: TGTGCCAGCAGTTTACAACTGGGGACGCCTGCCTACGAGCAGTACTTC. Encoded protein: CASSLQLGTPAYEQYF.

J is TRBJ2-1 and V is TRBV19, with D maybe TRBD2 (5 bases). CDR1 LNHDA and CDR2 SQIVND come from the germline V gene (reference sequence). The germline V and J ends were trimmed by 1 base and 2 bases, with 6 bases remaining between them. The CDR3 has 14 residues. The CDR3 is CASSIAGTYNEQFF. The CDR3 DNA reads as TGTGCCAGTAGTATAGCGGGAACCTACAATGAGCAGTTCTTC.

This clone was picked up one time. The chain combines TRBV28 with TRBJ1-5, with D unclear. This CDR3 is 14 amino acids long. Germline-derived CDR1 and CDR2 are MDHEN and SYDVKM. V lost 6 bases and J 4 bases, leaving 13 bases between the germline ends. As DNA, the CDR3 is TGTGCCAGCAGAGAAGGTGCGGGGAATCAGCCCCAGCATTTT. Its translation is CASREGAGNQPQHF.

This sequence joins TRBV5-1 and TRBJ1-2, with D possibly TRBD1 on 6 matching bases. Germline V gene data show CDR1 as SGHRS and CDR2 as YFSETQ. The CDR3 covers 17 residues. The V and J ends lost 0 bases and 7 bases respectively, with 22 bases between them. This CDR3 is CASSLVGAGDRSSGYTF. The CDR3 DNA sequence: TGCGCCAGCAGCTTGGTAGGGGCAGGGGATAGGTCGTCTGGCTACACCTTC.

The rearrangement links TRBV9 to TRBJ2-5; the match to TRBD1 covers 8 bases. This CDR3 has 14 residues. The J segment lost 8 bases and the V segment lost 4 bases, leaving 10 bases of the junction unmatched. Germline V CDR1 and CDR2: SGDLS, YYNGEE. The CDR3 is CASSPTTGDETQYF. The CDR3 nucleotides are TGTGCCAGCAGCCCAACGACAGGGGATGAAACCCAGTACTTC. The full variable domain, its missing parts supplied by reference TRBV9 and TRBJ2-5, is DSGVTQTPKHLITATGQRVTLRCSPRSGDLSVYWYQQSLDQGLQFLIQYYNGEERAKGNILERFSAQQFPDLHSELNLSSLELGDSALYFCASSPTTGDETQYFGPGTRLLVL.

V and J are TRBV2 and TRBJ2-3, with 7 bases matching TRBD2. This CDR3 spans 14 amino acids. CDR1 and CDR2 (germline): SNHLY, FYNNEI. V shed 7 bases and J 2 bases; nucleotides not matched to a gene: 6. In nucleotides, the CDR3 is TGTGCCAGCACGTCTAGCGGATACACAGATACGCAGTATTTT. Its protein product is CASTSSGYTDTQYF.

This chain's CDR3 is CASSPHYSNQPQHF. CDR3 coding DNA: TGTGCCAGCAGTCCTCATTATAGCAATCAGCCCCAGCATTTT. The chain employs TRBV6-6 and TRBJ1-5; no clear D. The CDR3 has 14 amino acids. V lost 5 bases, J lost 0 bases, and 8 bases lay in between. Germline V CDR1 and CDR2: MNHNY, SVGAGI (reference sequence).

The CDR3 DNA follows: TGTGCCAGCAGCAAAGCGCTCGAGGCAGCGAAGGGGACTTCACCCCTCCACTTT. It encodes CASSKALEAAKGTSPLHF. The chain employs TRBV21-1 and TRBJ1-6. TRBV21-1 is tagged as a pseudogene. This CDR3 has 18 residues.

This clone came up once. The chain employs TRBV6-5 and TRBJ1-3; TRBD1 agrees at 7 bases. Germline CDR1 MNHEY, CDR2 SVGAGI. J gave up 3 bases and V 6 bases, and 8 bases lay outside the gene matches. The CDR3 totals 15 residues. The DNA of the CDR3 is TGTGCCAGCAGCTCCGGACAGGCTTATGGAAACACCATATATTTT. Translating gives CASSSGQAYGNTIYF.